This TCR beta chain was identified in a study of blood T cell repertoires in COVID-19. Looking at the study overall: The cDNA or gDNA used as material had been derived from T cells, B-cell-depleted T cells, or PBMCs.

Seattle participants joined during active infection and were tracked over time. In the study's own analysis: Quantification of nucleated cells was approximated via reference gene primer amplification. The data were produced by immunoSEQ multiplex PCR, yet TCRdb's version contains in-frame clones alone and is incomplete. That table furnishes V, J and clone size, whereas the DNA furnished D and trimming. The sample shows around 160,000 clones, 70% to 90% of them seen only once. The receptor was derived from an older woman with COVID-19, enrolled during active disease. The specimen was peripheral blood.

Here the CDR3 reads CASTGGGSPTDTQYF. CDR3 DNA sequence: TGTGCCAGCACTGGCGGGGGGTCCCCCACAGATACGCAGTATTTT. The genes are TRBV27 and TRBJ2-3, with 8 bases identical to TRBD2. The germline gives CDR1 MNHEY, CDR2 SMNVEV (reference sequence). The CDR3 is 15 residues long. After removal of 7 bases from V and 2 bases from J, the junction contained 8 bases not matched to a gene.